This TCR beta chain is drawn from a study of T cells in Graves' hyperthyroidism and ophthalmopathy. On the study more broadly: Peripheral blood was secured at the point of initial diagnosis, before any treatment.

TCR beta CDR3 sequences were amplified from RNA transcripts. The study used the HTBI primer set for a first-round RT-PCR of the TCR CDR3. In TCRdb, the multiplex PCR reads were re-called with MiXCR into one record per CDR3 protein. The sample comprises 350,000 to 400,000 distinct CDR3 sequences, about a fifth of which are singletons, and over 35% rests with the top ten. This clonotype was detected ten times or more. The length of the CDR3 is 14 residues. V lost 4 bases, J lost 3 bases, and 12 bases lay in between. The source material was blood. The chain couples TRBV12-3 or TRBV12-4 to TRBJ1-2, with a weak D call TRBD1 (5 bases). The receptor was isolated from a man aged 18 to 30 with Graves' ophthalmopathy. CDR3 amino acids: CASSSGTAYYGYTF. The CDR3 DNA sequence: TGTGCCAGCAGTTCCGGGACTGCCTACTATGGCTACACCTTC.